This T cell receptor beta chain was captured by sequencing in a study of cytomegalovirus exposure and HLA in healthy donors. Germline CDR1 SGHNT, CDR2 YENEEA. The CDR3 length is 14 residues. Primers included in the PCR were 60 Vbeta and 13 Jbeta primers. Original processing methods: Approximately 73 million unique TCR beta chains, 10 million to 14 million shared, were counted in a later analysis. The protocol was immunoSEQ multiplex PCR, while the TCRdb copy is restricted to in-frame clones and leaves out a portion. From that table come the V and J calls and clone size; the DNA was used to work out D and trimming. This sample has fewer than 200,000 clones, with 75% to 90% found just once. The table lists this clone with a few counts.

This TCR was sampled from a boy between 5 and 17 years old in good health and CMV-seronegative. The chain uses TRBV11-3 and TRBJ2-5, with D possibly being TRBD2 (6 bases). The J call could be wrong; TRBJ2-7 is a better fit for the DNA end. Sequenced material: PBMCs. CDR3 amino acids: CASSLEGPTYEQYF. The CDR3, as DNA: TGTGCCAGCAGCTTGGAGGGTCCGACCTACGAGCAGTACTTC.